The sequence of this T cell receptor beta chain was determined in a study of siplizumab effects on memory and regulatory T cells. Study-level points and caveats: In unstimulated cells, naive T cells appeared more diverse than memory T cells and seemed major alloresponse contributors. Proliferating clones, CD4+ or CD8+, lacked an assignable naive or memory phenotype in roughly 80-97% of cases. The mapping of alloreactive clones to unstimulated subsets covered only a minor fraction of them.

Concerning this clone: Its target is unknown.

Assay used: immunoSEQ multiplex PCR; TCRdb lists only in-frame clones, some missing. The profile covers about 100,000 clones, with 75% to 95% appearing a single time and about 0.15% taken by the ten largest. The CDR3 spans 14 residues. The V gene's germline CDR1 is MDHEN and CDR2 SYDVKM. Losses at the gene ends were 6 bases for V and 2 bases for J; bases not matched to a gene: 6. Specimen: CD4+ T cells sorted from blood. The source is a human donor in good health. The chain carries TRBV28 and TRBJ1-1; TRBD1 matches at 7 bases. The CDR3 loop reads CASRFGTVNTEAFF. The CDR3 DNA is TGTGCCAGCAGATTCGGGACAGTTAACACTGAAGCTTTCTTT.